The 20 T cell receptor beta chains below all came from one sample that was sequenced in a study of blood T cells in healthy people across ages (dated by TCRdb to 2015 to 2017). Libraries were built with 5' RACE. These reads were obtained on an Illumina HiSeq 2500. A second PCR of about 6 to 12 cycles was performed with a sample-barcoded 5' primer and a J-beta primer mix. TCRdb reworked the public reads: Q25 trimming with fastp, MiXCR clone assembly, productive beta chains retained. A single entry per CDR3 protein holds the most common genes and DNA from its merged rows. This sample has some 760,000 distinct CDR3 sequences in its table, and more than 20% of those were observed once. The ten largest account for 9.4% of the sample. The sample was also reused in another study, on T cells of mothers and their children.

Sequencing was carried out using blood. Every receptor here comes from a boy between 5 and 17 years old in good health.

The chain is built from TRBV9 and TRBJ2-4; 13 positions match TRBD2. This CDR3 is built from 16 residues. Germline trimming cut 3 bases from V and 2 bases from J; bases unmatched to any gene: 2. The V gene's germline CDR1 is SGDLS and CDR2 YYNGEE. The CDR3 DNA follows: TGTGCCAGCAGCGGGGGACTAGCGGGACCCAAAAACATTCAGTACTTC. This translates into CASSGGLAGPKNIQYF.

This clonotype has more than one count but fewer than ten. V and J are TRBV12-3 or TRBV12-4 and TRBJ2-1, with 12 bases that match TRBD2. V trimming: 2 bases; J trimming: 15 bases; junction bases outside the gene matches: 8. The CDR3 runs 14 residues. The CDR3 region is CASSLSRLAGVGFF. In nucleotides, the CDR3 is TGTGCCAGCAGTTTAAGTAGACTAGCGGGGGTCGGGTTCTTC.

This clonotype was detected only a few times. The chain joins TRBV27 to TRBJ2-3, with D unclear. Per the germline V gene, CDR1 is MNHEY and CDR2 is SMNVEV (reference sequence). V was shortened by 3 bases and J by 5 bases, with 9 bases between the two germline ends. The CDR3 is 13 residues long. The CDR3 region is CASSFLVKDTQYF. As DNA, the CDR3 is TGTGCCAGCAGTTTTCTCGTTAAAGATACGCAGTATTTT.

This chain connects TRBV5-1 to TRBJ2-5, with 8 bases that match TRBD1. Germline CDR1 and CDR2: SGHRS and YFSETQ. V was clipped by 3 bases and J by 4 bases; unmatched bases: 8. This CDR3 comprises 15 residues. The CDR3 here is CASSSGQGAGETQYF. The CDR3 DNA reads TGCGCCAGCAGCTCCGGACAGGGTGCGGGAGAGACCCAGTACTTC. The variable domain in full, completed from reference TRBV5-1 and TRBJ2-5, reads KAGVTQTPRYLIKTRGQQVTLSCSPISGHRSVSWYQQTPGQGLQFLFEYFSETQRNKGNFPGRFSGRQFSNSRSEMNVSTLELGDSALYLCASSSGQGAGETQYFGPGTRLLVL.

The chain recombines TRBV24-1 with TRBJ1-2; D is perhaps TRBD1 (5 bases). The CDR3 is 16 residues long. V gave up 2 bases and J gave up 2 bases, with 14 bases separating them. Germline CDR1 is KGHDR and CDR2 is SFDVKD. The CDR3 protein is CATSDSAGHSNYGYTF. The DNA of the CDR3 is TGTGCCACCAGTGATTCAGCAGGGCATTCAAACTATGGCTACACCTTC.

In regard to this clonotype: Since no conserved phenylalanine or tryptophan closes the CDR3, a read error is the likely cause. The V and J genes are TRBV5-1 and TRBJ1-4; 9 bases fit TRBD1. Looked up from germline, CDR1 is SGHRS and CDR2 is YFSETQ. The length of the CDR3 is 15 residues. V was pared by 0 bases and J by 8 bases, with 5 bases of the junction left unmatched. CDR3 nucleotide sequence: TGCGCCAGCAGCTTGGGGGACAGGGCTGGAGAAAAACTGTTTCTT. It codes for CASSLGDRAGEKLFL.

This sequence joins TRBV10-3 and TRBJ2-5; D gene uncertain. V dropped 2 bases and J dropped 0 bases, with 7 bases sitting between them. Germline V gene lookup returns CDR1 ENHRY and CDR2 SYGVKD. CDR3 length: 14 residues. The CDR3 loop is CAISELLDQETQYF. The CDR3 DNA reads TGTGCCATCAGTGAGCTTCTAGACCAAGAGACCCAGTACTTC.

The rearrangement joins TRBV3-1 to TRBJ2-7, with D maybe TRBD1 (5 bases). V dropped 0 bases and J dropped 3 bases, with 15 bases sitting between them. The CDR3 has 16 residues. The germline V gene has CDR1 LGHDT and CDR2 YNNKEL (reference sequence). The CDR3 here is CASSQDTTERGYEQYF. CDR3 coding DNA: TGTGCCAGCAGCCAAGATACCACCGAAAGGGGCTACGAGCAGTACTTC.

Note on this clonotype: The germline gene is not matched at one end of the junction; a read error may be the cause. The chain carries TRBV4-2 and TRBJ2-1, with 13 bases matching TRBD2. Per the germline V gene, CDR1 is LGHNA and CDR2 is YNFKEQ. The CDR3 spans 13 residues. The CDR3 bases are TGTGCCAGCAGCCAAGGCTTGGGACTAGCGGGACTCTTC. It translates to CASSQGLGLAGLF.

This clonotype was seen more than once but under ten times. The CDR3: CASSYSTRNQPQHF. For the CDR3, the DNA is TGTGCCAGCAGTTACTCGACGCGCAATCAGCCCCAGCATTTT. The chain links TRBV6-2 or TRBV6-3 to TRBJ1-5, with D unclear. The V and J ends lost 0 bases and 2 bases respectively, with 5 bases between them. CDR3 length: 14 residues. Per the germline V gene, CDR1 is MNHEY and CDR2 is SVGEGT.

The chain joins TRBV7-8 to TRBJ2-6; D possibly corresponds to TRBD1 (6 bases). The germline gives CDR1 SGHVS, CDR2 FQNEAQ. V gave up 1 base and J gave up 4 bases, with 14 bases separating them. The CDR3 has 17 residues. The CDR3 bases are TGTGCCAGCAGCTTAGTTACAGGGACCCTGGGGGCCAACGTCCTGACTTTC. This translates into CASSLVTGTLGANVLTF. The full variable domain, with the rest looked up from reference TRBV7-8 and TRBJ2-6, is GAGVSQSPRYKVAKRGQDVALRCDPISGHVSLFWYQQALGQGPEFLTYFQNEAQLDKSGLPSDRFFAERPEGSVSTLKIQRTQQEDSAVYLCASSLVTGTLGANVLTFGAGSRLTVL.

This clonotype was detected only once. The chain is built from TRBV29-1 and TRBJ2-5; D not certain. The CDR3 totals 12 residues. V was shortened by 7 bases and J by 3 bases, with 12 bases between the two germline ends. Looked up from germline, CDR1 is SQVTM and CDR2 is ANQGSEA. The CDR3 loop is CSAHRREETQYF. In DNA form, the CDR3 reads TGCAGCGCTCACCGTCGCGAAGAGACCCAGTACTTC. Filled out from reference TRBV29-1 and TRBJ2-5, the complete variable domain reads SAVISQKPSRDICQRGTSLTIQCQVDSQVTMMFWYRQQPGQSLTLIATANQGSEATYESGFVIDKFPISRPNLTFSTLTVSNMSPEDSSIYLCSAHRREETQYFGPGTRLLVL.

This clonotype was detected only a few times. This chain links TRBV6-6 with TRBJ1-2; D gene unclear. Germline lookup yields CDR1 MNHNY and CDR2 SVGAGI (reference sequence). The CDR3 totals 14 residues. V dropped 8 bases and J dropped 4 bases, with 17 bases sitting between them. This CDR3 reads CASSYGQESYGYTF. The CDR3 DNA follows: TGTGCCAGCTCCTACGGGCAGGAGAGCTATGGCTACACCTTC.

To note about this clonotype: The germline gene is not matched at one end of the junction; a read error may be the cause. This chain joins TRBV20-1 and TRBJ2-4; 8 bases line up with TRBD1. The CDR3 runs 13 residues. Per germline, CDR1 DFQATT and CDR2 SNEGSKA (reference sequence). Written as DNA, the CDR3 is TGCGGTGCTAGTAGGGACAGGTGGGACATTCAGTACTTC. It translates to CGASRDRWDIQYF.

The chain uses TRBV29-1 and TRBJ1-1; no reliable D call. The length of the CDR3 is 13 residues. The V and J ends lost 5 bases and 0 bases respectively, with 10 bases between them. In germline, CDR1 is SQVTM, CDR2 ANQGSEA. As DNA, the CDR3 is TGCAGCGTTATTGGAGGGTTGAACACTGAAGCTTTCTTT. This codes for CSVIGGLNTEAFF.

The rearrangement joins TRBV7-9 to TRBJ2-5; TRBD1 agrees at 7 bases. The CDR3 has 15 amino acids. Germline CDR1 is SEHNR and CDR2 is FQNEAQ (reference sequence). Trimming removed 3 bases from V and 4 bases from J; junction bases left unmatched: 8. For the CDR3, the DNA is TGTGCCAGCAGCTTTCTGGACAGGAGGACAGAGACCCAGTACTTC. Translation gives CASSFLDRRTETQYF.

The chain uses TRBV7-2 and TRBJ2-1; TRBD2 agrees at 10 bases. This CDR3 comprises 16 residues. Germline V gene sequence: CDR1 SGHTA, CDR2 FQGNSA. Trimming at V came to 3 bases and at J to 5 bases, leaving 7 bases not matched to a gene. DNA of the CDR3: TGTGCCAGCAGCTTGGAACTAGCGGGGAGTAACAATGAGCAGTTCTTC. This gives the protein CASSLELAGSNNEQFF. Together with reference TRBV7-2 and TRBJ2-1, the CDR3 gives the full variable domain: GAGVSQSPSNKVTEKGKDVELRCDPISGHTALYWYRQSLGQGLEFLIYFQGNSAPDKSGLPSDRFSAERTGGSVSTLTIQRTQQEDSAVYLCASSLELAGSNNEQFFGPGTRLTVL.

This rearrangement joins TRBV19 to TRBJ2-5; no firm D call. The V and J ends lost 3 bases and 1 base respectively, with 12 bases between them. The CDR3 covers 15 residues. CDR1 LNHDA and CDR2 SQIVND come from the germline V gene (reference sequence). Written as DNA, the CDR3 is TGTGCCAGTAGTATGAGCACAGCCACCCAAGAGACCCAGTACTTC. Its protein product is CASSMSTATQETQYF.

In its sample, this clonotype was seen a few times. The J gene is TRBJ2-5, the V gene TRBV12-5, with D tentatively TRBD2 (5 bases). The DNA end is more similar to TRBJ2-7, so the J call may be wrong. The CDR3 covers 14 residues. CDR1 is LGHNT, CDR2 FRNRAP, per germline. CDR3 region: CASGPPGKGYEQYF. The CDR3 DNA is TGTGCTAGTGGCCCGCCCGGGAAGGGCTACGAGCAGTACTTC.

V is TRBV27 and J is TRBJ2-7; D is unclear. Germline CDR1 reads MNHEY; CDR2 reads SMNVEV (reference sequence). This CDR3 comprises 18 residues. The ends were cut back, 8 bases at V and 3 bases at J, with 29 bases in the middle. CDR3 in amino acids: CASYPVGFQDPTVYEQYF. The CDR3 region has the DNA TGTGCCAGCTATCCCGTCGGTTTTCAGGACCCCACCGTCTACGAGCAGTACTTC.